The 22 T cell receptor beta chains reported below all come from one sample, sequenced in a study of T cells in women clearing cervical HPV infection. Only in-frame clones appear in the TCRdb table, and some are missing; sequencing was by immunoSEQ multiplex PCR. Its listing shows tens of thousands of clones. The sequencing input was blood buffy coat. These receptors all stem from a woman between 18 and 75 years old with a cervical HPV16 infection that either progressed to CIN3+ or cleared (not recorded which).

Concerning this clone: The CDR3 end falls 3 residues outside the read, so it is completed with the germline J gene. The chain employs TRBV20-1 and TRBJ2-1; TRBD2 aligns across 8 bases. Germline values: CDR1 DFQATT, CDR2 SNEGSKA (reference sequence). After removal of 8 bases from V and 4 bases from J, the junction contained 13 bases not matched to a gene. The CDR3 spans 15 residues. This CDR3 reads CSLHSGANRYNEQFF. The CDR3 DNA, read in part, is TGCAGTTTACATAGCGGGGCGAACCGATACAATGAG.

A word on this clone: The read stops 3 residues short of the end of the CDR3; the missing end is completed from the germline J gene. The rearrangement uses TRBV6-1 and TRBJ2-7; D possibly corresponds to TRBD1 (6 bases). The length of the CDR3 is 15 residues. Germline CDR1 and CDR2: MNHNS and SASEGT. Trimming cost V 0 bases and J 2 bases, with 11 bases left between them. CDR3 DNA, as far as it was read: TGTGCCAGCAGTGAAGCGGGGACACCCCCCTACGAG. Residues: CASSEAGTPPYE. The CDR3 in its entirety is CASSEAGTPPYEQYF.

With respect to this clone: Read data end 3 residues before the CDR3 end; the end is taken from the germline J gene. J is TRBJ1-4 and V is TRBV20-1, with a possible D match to TRBD1 (5 bases). The length of the CDR3 is 14 residues. Looked up from germline, CDR1 is DFQATT and CDR2 is SNEGSKA (reference sequence). The CDR3 protein is CSARPTASNSPLFF. Partial CDR3 DNA: TGCAGTGCTAGACCGACAGCCTCAAATTCACCA.

The CDR3 DNA, read in part, is TGCGCCAGCAGCTTGGCTACAGGGGAATTCTATGGC. As protein: CASSLATGEFYG. The entire CDR3 is CASSLATGEFYGYTF. J is TRBJ1-2 and V is TRBV5-1; TRBD1 agrees at 7 bases. The read ends 3 residues before the CDR3 terminus; that terminus is restored from the germline J gene. Per the germline V gene, CDR1 is SGHRS and CDR2 is YFSETQ. The CDR3 has 15 residues. With 0 bases clipped from V and 4 bases from J, the junction kept 6 bases outside the gene matches.

Regarding this clone: The read terminates 3 residues before the CDR3 end, so the remaining end is supplied by the germline J gene. This chain links TRBV5-1 with TRBJ2-5, with a tentative D call TRBD2 (6 bases). Germline V gene lookup returns CDR1 SGHRS and CDR2 YFSETQ. Trimming shortened V by 2 bases and J by 2 bases, and 13 bases separated the two germline ends. The CDR3 totals 15 residues. CDR3 in amino acids: CASSLHGGVQETQYF. The part of the CDR3 DNA that was read is TGCGCCAGCAGCTTACACGGGGGTGTTCAAGAGACC.

Points on this clone: The read stops 3 residues short of the end of the CDR3; the missing end is completed from the germline J gene. V gene TRBV2 combines with J gene TRBJ2-2; 7 bases align to TRBD2. Germline CDR1 is SNHLY and CDR2 is FYNNEI. V was clipped by 8 bases and J by 0 bases; unmatched bases: 3. The CDR3 is made up of 14 amino acids. CDR3 sequence: CASRGGTNTGELFF. The sequenced part of the CDR3 DNA is TGTGCCAGCCGCGGGGGAACGAACACCGGGGAG. Drawing the rest from reference TRBV2 and TRBJ2-2, the complete variable domain is EPEVTQTPSHQVTQMGQEVILRCVPISNHLYFYWYRQILGQKVEFLVSFYNNEISEKSEIFDDQFSVERPDGSNFTLKIRSTKLEDSAMYFCASRGGTNTGELFFGEGSRLTVL.

Remarks on this clone: The read stops 3 residues short of the end of the CDR3; the missing end is completed from the germline J gene. The chain has TRBV30 and TRBJ1-1; TRBD1 matches at 7 bases. Germline V gene lookup returns CDR1 GTSNPN and CDR2 SVGIG (reference sequence). The CDR3 is 15 amino acids. V lost 4 bases and J lost 0; bases outside the gene matches: 8. CDR3 bases read: TGTGCCTGGAAAAGACAGGGCACGCTGAACACTGAA. As protein: CAWKRQGTLNTE. The full CDR3 sequence reads CAWKRQGTLNTEAFF. Using reference TRBV30 and TRBJ1-1 for the parts outside the CDR3, the full variable domain is SQTIHQWPATLVQPVGSPLSLECTVEGTSNPNLYWYRQAAGRGLQLLFYSVGIGQISSEVPQNLSASRPQDRQFILSSKKLLLSDSGFYLCAWKRQGTLNTEAFFGQGTRLTVV.

Note on this clone: The observed sequence ends 3 residues before the CDR3 terminus, with the missing tail filled in from the germline J gene. V is TRBV7-3 and J is TRBJ1-2, with TRBD1 matching over 7 bases. The CDR3 has 13 amino acids. Trimming cost V 5 bases and J 6 bases; bases outside gene matches: 6. The germline V gene has CDR1 SGHTA and CDR2 FQGTGA. The CDR3 bases that were read are TGTGCCAGCAGCCCCCGACAGGGCCATGGC. It specifies CASSPRQGHG. The complete CDR3 sequence is CASSPRQGHGYTF.

As for this clone: The read ends 3 residues before the CDR3 terminus; that terminus is restored from the germline J gene. The genes are TRBV7-3 and TRBJ2-5; 8 bases agree with TRBD2. This CDR3 is built from 16 residues. V trimming: 5 bases; J trimming: 0 bases; junction bases outside the gene matches: 8. Germline V CDR1 and CDR2: SGHTA, FQGTGA. CDR3 loop: CASSPLEAGDQETQYF. The CDR3 bases that were read are TGTGCCAGCAGCCCCCTCGAAGCGGGGGACCAAGAGACC.

Comment on this clone: The sequence runs out 3 residues before the end of the CDR3; the remainder is reconstructed from the germline J gene. The chain links TRBV12-5 to TRBJ2-3; 7 bases map to TRBD1. The CDR3 spans 14 residues. Per the germline V gene, CDR1 is LGHNT and CDR2 is FRNRAP. This chain's CDR3 is CASGLVQGFQPQYF. The sequenced part of the CDR3 DNA is TGTGCTAGTGGTTTGGTACAGGGGTTTCAGCCG.

Comment on this clone: The read stops 3 residues short of the end of the CDR3; the missing end is completed from the germline J gene. The V gene is TRBV5-6, the J gene TRBJ1-2, with D tentatively TRBD1 (5 bases). Germline lookup yields CDR1 SGHDT and CDR2 YYEEEE. The CDR3 covers 12 residues. CDR3 amino acids: CASGTRGDTYTF. The part of the CDR3 DNA that was read is TGTGCCAGCGGGACTAGAGGAGATACC.

In the case of this clone: The read terminates 3 residues ahead of where the CDR3 ends, so the germline J gene completes it. The V call is TRBV10-3, the J call TRBJ2-2; 7 bases fit TRBD1. The CDR3 totals 13 residues. From germline, CDR1 is ENHRY and CDR2 SYGVKD. The CDR3 sequence: CAISRQGNSPLFF. Incomplete CDR3 DNA: TGTGCCATCAGTCGACAGGGAAATTCACCG.

A note on this clone: The read falls 3 residues short of the CDR3 end, and the missing part is taken from the germline J gene. The chain carries TRBV19 and TRBJ1-1, with D possibly TRBD1 on 6 matching bases. The CDR3 has 15 amino acids. V was pared by 3 bases and J by 1 base, with 12 bases between. The germline V gene encodes CDR1 LNHDA and CDR2 SQIVND (reference sequence). The CDR3 sequence is CASSMVWGRNTEAFF. The sequenced CDR3 bases are TGTGCCAGTAGTATGGTCTGGGGGCGGAACACTGAA. Full variable domain (remainder filled in from reference TRBV19 and TRBJ1-1): DGGITQSPKYLFRKEGQNVTLSCEQNLNHDAMYWYRQDPGQGLRLIYYSQIVNDFQKGDIAEGYSVSREKKESFPLTVTSAQKNPTAFYLCASSMVWGRNTEAFFGQGTRLTVV.

Regarding this clone: Read data end 3 residues before the CDR3 end; the end is taken from the germline J gene. The rearrangement joins TRBV10-1 to TRBJ2-3; 16 bases are a match to TRBD2. The CDR3 has 17 residues. V trimming: 5 bases; J trimming: 4 bases; junction bases outside the gene matches: 6. Looked up from germline, CDR1 is WNHNN and CDR2 is SYGVQD (reference sequence). The CDR3 sequence is CASSSPGTSGGADTQYF. The covered CDR3 bases are TGCGCCAGCAGTTCTCCCGGGACTAGCGGGGGGGCAGATACG.

With regard to this clone: The read ends 3 residues before the CDR3 terminus; that terminus is restored from the germline J gene. The chain recombines TRBV11-2 with TRBJ1-4; no clear D gene. CDR3 length: 13 residues. The V gene lost 5 bases and the J gene lost 5 bases, with 9 bases spanning the gap. Germline loops: CDR1 SGHAT, CDR2 FQNNGV. CDR3 amino acids: CASSREGNEKLFF. The sequenced CDR3 bases are TGTGCCAGCAGCCGCGAGGGCAATGAAAAA.

As regards this clone: Read coverage stops 3 residues before the CDR3 terminus; the germline J gene supplies the remainder. The same CDR3 also results from other DNA sequences found in this sample. V and J are TRBV18 and TRBJ1-6, with D hard to call. The V end was cut by 2 bases, the J end by 6 bases, with 8 bases between. The CDR3 is 14 residues long. Germline V lookup: CDR1 KGHSH, CDR2 LQKENI. The sequenced CDR3 bases are TGTGCCAGCTCACCAAGCCCCGTTAATTCACCC. Protein product: CASSPSPVNSP. The CDR3 reads in full as CASSPSPVNSPLHF.

About this clone itself: From the germline J gene comes the end of the CDR3, since the read stops 3 residues before it. The chain combines TRBV5-1 with TRBJ2-1; weak D call: TRBD2 (5 bases). Germline V gives CDR1 SGHRS, CDR2 YFSETQ. V was clipped by 0 bases and J by 7 bases, with 14 bases between them. This CDR3 spans 15 amino acids. CDR3 region: CASSLAGSAFNEQFF. CDR3 DNA, as far as it was read: TGCGCCAGCAGCTTGGCTGGTAGCGCCTTTAATGAG.

The sequenced part of the CDR3 DNA is TGTGCCAGTAGTATCAGCCAGGGTGACACAGATACC. This translates into CASSISQGDTDT. The full CDR3 protein is CASSISQGDTDTYTF. V gene TRBV19 combines with J gene TRBJ1-2, with D possibly matching TRBD1 (5 bases). The CDR3 end falls 3 residues outside the read, so it is completed with the germline J gene. The CDR3 loop spans 15 amino acids. Germline-derived CDR1 and CDR2 are LNHDA and SQIVND (reference sequence).

Regarding this clone: The observed sequence ends 3 residues before the CDR3 terminus, with the missing tail filled in from the germline J gene. The chain employs TRBV18 and TRBJ1-1; 7 positions agree with TRBD1. V gave up 3 bases and J gave up 2 bases; unmatched junction bases: 6. The CDR3 has 15 amino acids. Germline CDR1 reads KGHSH; CDR2 reads LQKENI. This chain's CDR3 is CASSPRTGPNTEAFF. The sequenced CDR3 bases are TGTGCCAGCTCACCGAGGACAGGTCCAAACACTGAA.

To note about this clone: The read ends 3 residues early relative to the CDR3; the germline J gene fills the gap. The rearrangement uses TRBV5-8 and TRBJ2-7, with D maybe TRBD1 (6 bases). CDR1 is SGHTS and CDR2 is YDEGEE in the germline V gene. This CDR3 is built from 15 residues. The V gene lost 3 bases and the J gene lost 6 bases, with 19 bases spanning the gap. CDR3 sequence: CASSWGYRVGSEQYF. CDR3 bases read: TGTGCCAGCAGCTGGGGGTACAGGGTAGGTAGCGAG.

A word on this clone: The read ends 3 residues early relative to the CDR3; the germline J gene fills the gap. The chain combines TRBV5-1 with TRBJ2-5; D uncertain. Germline assignment: CDR1 SGHRS and CDR2 YFSETQ. CDR3 length: 12 amino acids. The sequenced CDR3 bases are TGCGCCAGCAGCGGAATAACAGATACC. Amino acids: CASSGITDT. The CDR3 as a whole reads CASSGITDTQYF.

Turning to this clone: The missing CDR3 end, 3 residues past where the read stops, is filled in from the germline J gene. The V and J genes are TRBV7-3 and TRBJ2-4; 7 nucleotides agree with TRBD1. The V gene's germline CDR1 is SGHTA and CDR2 FQGTGA. This CDR3 is built from 15 residues. The CDR3 loop reads CASSLSGQALYGQYF. The CDR3 bases that were read are TGTGCCAGCAGCTTATCCGGACAGGCCCTCTATGGT. The entire variable domain, with the rest obtained from reference TRBV7-3 and TRBJ2-4, is as follows: GAGVSQTPSNKVTEKGKYVELRCDPISGHTALYWYRQSLGQGPEFLIYFQGTGAADDSGLPNDRFFAVRPEGSVSTLKIQRTERGDSAVYLCASSLSGQALYGQYFGAGTRLSVL.